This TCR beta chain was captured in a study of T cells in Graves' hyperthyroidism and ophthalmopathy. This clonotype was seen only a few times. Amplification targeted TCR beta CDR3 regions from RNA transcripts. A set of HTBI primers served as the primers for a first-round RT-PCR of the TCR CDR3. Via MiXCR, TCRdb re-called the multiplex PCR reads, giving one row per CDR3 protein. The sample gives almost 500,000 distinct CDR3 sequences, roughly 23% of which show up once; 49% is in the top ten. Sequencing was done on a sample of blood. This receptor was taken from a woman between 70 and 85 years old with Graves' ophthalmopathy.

In DNA, the CDR3 is TGTGCCAGCAGCGTAACACCAATGGGACTAGCGGGAGTCAATGAGCAGTTCTTC. Protein product: CASSVTPMGLAGVNEQFF. The chain carries TRBV9 and TRBJ2-1; 14 bases agree with TRBD2. The germline V gene has CDR1 SGDLS and CDR2 YYNGEE. The CDR3 is 18 amino acids. Trimming at V came to 1 base and at J to 6 bases, leaving 9 bases not matched to a gene.